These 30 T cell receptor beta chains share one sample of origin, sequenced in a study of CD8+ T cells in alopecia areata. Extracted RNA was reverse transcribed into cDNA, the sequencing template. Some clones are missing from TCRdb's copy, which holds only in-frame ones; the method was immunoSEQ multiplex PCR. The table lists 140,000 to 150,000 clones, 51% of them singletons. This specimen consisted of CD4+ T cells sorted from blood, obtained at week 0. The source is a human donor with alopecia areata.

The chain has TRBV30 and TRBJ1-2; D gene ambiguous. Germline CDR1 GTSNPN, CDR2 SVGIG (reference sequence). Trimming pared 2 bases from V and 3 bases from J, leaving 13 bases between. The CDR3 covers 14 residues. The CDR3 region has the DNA TGTGCCTGGAGTCGCGCCGCGGGGTACTATGGCTACACCTTC. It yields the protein CAWSRAAGYYGYTF.

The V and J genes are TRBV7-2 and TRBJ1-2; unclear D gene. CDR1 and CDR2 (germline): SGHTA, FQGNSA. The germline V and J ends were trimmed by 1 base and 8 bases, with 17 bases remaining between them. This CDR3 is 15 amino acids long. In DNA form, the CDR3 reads TGTGCCAGCAGCTTAGATCCTACCGCACAAGGAGGCTACACCTTC. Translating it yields CASSLDPTAQGGYTF.

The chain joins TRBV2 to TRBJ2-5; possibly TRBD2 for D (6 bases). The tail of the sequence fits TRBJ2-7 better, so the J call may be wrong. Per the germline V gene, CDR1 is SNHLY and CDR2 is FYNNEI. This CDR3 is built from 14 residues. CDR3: CASTSGSSNYEQYF. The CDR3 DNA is TGTGCCAGCACCTCCGGGAGCAGCAACTACGAGCAGTACTTC.

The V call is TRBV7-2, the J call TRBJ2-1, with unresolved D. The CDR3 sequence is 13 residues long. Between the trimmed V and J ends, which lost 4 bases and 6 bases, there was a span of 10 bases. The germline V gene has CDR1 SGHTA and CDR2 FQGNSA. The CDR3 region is CASSYDWSNEQFF. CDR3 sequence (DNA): TGTGCCAGCAGCTACGACTGGAGCAATGAGCAGTTCTTC.

CDR3 nucleotides: TGTGCCAGCAGTTGGGGCGGGAGCGGTCAAGAGACCCAGTACTTC. This encodes CASSWGGSGQETQYF. V usage is TRBV28 and J usage is TRBJ2-5; 7 bases are shared with TRBD2. The V and J ends lost 4 bases and 2 bases, in that order; junction bases with no gene match: 7. This CDR3 comprises 15 residues. Germline V CDR1 and CDR2: MDHEN, SYDVKM.

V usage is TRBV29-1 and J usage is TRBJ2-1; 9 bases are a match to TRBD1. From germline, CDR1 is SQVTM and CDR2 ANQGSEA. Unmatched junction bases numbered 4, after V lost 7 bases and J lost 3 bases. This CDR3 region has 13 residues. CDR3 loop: CSAQGQGYNEQFF. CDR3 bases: TGCAGCGCTCAGGGACAGGGCTACAATGAGCAGTTCTTC.

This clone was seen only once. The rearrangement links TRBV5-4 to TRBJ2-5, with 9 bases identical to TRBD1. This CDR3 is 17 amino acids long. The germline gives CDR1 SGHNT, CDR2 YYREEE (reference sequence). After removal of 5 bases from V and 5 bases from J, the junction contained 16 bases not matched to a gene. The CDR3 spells CASRPSSDRGGWETQYF. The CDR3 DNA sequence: TGTGCCAGCAGGCCCTCCTCGGACAGGGGTGGGTGGGAGACCCAGTACTTC.

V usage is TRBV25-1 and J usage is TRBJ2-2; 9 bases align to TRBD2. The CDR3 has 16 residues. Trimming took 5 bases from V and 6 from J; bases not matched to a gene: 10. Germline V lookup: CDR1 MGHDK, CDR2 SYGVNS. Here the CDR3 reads CASSPRGSGSAGELFF. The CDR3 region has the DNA TGTGCCAGCAGTCCCCGGGGTAGCGGGAGCGCCGGGGAGCTGTTTTTT.

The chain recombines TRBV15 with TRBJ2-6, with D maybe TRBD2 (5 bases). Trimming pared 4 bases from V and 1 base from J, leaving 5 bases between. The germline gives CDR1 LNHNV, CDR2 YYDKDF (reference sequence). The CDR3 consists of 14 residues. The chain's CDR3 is CATSTGSGANVLTF. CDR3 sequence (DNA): TGTGCCACCAGCACGGGATCTGGGGCCAACGTCCTGACTTTC.

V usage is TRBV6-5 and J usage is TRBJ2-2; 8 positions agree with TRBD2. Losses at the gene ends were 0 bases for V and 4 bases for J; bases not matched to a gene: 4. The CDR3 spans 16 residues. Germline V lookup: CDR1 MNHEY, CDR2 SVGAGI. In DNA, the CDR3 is TGTGCCAGCAGTTACTCGTGGGCGGGAGGCACCGGGGAGCTGTTTTTT. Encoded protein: CASSYSWAGGTGELFF.

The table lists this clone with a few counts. The CDR3, as DNA: TGTGCCAGCAGCTTCAACTACGCAGATACGCAGTATTTT. Residues: CASSFNYADTQYF. The chain combines TRBV7-3 with TRBJ2-3, with D unresolved. V gave up 3 bases and J gave up 4 bases, with 8 bases separating them. CDR3 size: 13 residues. Per the germline V gene, CDR1 is SGHTA and CDR2 is FQGTGA.

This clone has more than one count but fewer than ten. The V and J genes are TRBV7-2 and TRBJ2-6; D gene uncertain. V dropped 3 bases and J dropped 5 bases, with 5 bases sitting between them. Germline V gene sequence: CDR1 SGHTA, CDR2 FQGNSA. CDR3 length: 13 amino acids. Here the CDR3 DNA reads TGTGCCAGCAGCTTCGATAGGGCCAACGTCCTGACTTTC. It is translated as CASSFDRANVLTF.

Here the CDR3 DNA reads TGTGCCAGCAGTTCGCCGGGACAGGTCACAGATACGCAGTATTTT. The encoded protein is CASSSPGQVTDTQYF. The J gene is TRBJ2-3, the V gene TRBV6-5, with TRBD1 matching over 8 bases. The trim removed 4 bases at V and 2 bases at J, leaving 5 bases unmatched. Germline CDR1 MNHEY, CDR2 SVGAGI. The CDR3 is 15 residues long.

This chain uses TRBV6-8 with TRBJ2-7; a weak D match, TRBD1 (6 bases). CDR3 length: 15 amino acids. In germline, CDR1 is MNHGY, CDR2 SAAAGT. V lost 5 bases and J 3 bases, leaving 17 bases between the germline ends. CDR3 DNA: TGTGCCAGCAGTCGATCAAACAGGGCCGACTACGAGCAGTACTTC. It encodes CASSRSNRADYEQYF.

The CDR3 region has the DNA TGTGCCAGCAGCTTAGCGCAGCGGACCTACGAGCAGTACTTC. Translating gives CASSLAQRTYEQYF. This rearrangement joins TRBV7-2 to TRBJ2-7, with D possibly matching TRBD2 (5 bases). The CDR3 is made up of 14 amino acids. V was cut by 0 bases and J by 2 bases, with 8 bases left in between. Per the germline V gene, CDR1 is SGHTA and CDR2 is FQGNSA.

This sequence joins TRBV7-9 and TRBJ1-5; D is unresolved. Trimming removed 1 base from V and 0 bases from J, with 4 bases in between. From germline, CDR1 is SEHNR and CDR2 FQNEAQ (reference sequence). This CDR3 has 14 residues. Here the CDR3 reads CASSLENSNQPQHF. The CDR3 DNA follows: TGTGCCAGCAGCTTAGAGAATAGCAATCAGCCCCAGCATTTT.

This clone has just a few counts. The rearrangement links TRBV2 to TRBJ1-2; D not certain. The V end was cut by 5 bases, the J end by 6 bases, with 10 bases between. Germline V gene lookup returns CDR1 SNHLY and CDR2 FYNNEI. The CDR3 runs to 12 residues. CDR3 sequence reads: CASSSAWDGYTF. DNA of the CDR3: TGTGCCAGCAGTTCCGCCTGGGATGGCTACACCTTC.

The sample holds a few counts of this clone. The chain's CDR3 is CRIEGDTSYNEQFF. The CDR3 coding sequence is TGCAGAATCGAGGGGGACACATCCTACAATGAGCAGTTCTTC. The chain uses TRBV29-1 and TRBJ2-1, with D possibly being TRBD1 (6 bases). CDR3 size: 14 residues. CDR1 and CDR2 from the germline V gene are SQVTM and ANQGSEA.

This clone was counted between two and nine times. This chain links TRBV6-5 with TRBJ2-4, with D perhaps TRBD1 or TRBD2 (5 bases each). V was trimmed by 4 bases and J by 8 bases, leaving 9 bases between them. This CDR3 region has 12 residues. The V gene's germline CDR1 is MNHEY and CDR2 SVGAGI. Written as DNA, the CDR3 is TGTGCCAGCAGTTCGATGGGGGACATTCAGTACTTC. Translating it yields CASSSMGDIQYF.

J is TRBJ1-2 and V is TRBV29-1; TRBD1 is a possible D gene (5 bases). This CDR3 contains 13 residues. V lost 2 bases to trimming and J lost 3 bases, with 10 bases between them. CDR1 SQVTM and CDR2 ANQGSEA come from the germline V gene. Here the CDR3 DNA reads TGCAGCGTTGAACGGGCGACAGACTATGGCTACACCTTC. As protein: CSVERATDYGYTF.

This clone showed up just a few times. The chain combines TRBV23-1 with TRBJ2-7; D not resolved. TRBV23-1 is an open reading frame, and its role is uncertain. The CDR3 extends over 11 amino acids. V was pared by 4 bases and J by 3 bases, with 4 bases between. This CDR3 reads CASSPFYEQYF. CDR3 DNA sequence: TGCGCCAGCAGTCCCTTCTACGAGCAGTACTTC.

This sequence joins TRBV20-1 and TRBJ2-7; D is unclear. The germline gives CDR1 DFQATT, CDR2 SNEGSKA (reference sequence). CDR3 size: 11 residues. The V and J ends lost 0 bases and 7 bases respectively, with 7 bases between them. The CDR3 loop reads CSARDADEQYF. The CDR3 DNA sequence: TGCAGTGCTAGAGATGCGGATGAGCAGTACTTC.

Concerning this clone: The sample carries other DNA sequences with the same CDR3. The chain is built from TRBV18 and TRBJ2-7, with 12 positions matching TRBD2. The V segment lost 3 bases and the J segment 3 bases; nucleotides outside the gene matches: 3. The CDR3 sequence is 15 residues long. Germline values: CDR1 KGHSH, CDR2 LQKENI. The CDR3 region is CASSPTSGGSYEQYF. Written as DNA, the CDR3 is TGTGCCAGCTCACCGACTAGCGGGGGCAGCTACGAGCAGTACTTC. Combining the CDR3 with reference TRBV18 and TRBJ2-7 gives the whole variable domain NAGVMQNPRHLVRRRGQEARLRCSPMKGHSHVYWYRQLPEEGLKFMVYLQKENIIDESGMPKERFSAEFPKEGPSILRIQQVVRGDSAAYFCASSPTSGGSYEQYFGPGTRLTVT.

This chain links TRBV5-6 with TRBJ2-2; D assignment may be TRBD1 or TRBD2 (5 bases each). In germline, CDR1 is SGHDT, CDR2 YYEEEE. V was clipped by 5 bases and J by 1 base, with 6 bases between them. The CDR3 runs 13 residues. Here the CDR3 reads CASSGGNTGELFF. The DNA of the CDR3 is TGTGCCAGCAGTGGGGGGAACACCGGGGAGCTGTTTTTT.

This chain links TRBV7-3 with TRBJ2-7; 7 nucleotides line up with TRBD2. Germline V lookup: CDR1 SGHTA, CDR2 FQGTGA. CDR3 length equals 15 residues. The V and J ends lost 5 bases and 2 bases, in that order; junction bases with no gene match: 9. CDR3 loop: CASSQQPSGTYEQYF. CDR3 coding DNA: TGTGCCAGCAGCCAACAACCTAGCGGAACCTACGAGCAGTACTTC.

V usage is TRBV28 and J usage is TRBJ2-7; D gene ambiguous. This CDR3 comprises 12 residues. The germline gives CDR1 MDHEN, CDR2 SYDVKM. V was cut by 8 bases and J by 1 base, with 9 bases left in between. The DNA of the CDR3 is TGTGCCAGCGATAAGGGTTCCTACGAGCAGTACTTC. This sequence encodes CASDKGSYEQYF.

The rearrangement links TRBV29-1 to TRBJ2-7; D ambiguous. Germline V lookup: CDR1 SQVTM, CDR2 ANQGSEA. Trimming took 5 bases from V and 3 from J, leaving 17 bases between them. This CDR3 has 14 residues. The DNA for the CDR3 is TGCAGCGTTTTCCTTGGGTACAAACACTACGAGCAGTACTTC. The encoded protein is CSVFLGYKHYEQYF.

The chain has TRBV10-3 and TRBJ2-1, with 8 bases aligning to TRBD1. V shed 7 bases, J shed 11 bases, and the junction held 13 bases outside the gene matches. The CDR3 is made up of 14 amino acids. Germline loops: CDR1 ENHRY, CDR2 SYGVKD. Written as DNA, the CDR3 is TGTGCCATCACCGCCGGGACAGGTAATGTTAAGCAGTTCTTC. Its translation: CAITAGTGNVKQFF.

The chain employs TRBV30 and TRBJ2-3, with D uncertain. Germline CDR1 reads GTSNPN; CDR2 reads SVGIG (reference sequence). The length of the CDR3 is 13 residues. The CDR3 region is CADPRRHTDTQYF. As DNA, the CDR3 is TGTGCGGATCCTAGGAGACACACAGATACGCAGTATTTT.

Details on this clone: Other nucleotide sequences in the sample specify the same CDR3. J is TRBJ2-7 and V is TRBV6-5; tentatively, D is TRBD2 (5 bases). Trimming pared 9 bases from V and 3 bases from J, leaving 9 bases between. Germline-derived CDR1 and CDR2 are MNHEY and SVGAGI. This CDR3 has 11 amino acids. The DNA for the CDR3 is TGTGCCAGTGCCCGGGGCTACGAGCAGTACTTC. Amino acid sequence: CASARGYEQYF.